The present T cell receptor beta chain was sequenced within a study of OX40 agonist ivuxolimab in advanced cancers. Study-level background: Ivuxolimab was administered intravenously to patients at 0.01 to 10 mg/kg every 2 weeks.

Germline lookup yields CDR1 WNHNN and CDR2 SYGVQD (reference sequence). This CDR3 has 11 residues. Trimming stripped 5 bases from V and 6 bases from J, with 5 bases between. Libraries were prepared by immunoSEQ multiplex PCR; TCRdb keeps only in-frame clonotypes and omits some of them. The data show tens of thousands of clones, with nearly 90% seen just once and about 0.58% held by the top ten. The rearrangement links TRBV10-1 to TRBJ2-1; D remains ambiguous. The sequence was collected from an adult with an advanced solid tumor such as melanoma, head and neck, liver or kidney cancer. Source: CD4+ or CD8+ T cells sorted from blood, taken in a trial of the OX40 agonist ivuxolimab. CDR3 region: CASSNVNEQFF. In DNA, the CDR3 is TGCGCCAGCAGTAACGTCAATGAGCAGTTCTTC.